The TCR beta chain described here comes from a study of post-analysis software for immune sequencing data. Study summary: Secondary progressive, relapsing-remitting and progressive-relapsing multiple sclerosis were among the included disease courses.

Points on this clonotype: Antigen specificity is unknown.

The study, taken as a whole, reports: Patients had higher frequencies than controls of roughly five TRBV segments, including TRBV5-6, TRBV5-1 and TRBV20-1. The study found significantly lower normalized Chao1 diversity in multiple sclerosis patients than in controls.

The CDR3 length is 14 residues. TCR beta libraries were prepared from cDNA with unique molecular identifiers. A population of 1 to 10 million T cells gave rise to 400,000 to 550,000 cDNA molecules. TCRdb reprocessed the PCR reads via MiXCR and lists one record per CDR3 protein. Altogether approximately 460,000 distinct CDR3 sequences are present, 45% being singletons, with the ten largest covering roughly 12%. This TCR was sampled from a girl under 18 with multiple sclerosis. The genes are TRBV21-1 and TRBJ2-7; TRBD1 was called by the table and not checked on the DNA. TRBV21-1 represents a pseudogene. Source material: blood. The CDR3 DNA sequence: TGTGCCAGCCCACAGGGAGCGGACCCCTACGAGCAGTACTTC. Protein product: CASPQGADPYEQYF.